These 14 T cell receptor beta chains share one sample of origin, sequenced in a study of T cells expressing NK-cell markers. For each CDR3 protein, TCRdb gives one entry from its re-call of the 5' RACE reads, without DNA. The sample has 500,000 to 700,000 distinct CDR3 sequences, and its top ten clones hold roughly 3.4%. What was sequenced was blood T cells: a sorted CD56 or NKG2C T cell subset, CD4+ or CD8+ T cells, or bulk PBMC T cells (not recorded which). Source of these receptors: a man between 18 and 35 years old in good health.

The chain is built from TRBV19 and TRBJ2-7; the D gene TCRdb calls, TRBD1, cannot be checked with no DNA. This CDR3 has 15 residues. Germline V CDR1 and CDR2: LNHDA, SQIVND (reference sequence). CDR3 sequence reads: CASTLKPGQGYEQYF.

The genes are TRBV5-1 and TRBJ2-2. The CDR3 runs 13 residues. Germline loops: CDR1 SGHRS, CDR2 YFSETQ. CDR3 sequence reads: CASSLELTGELFF.

The chain employs TRBV9 and TRBJ2-7; the D call of TRBD2 rests on TCRdb alone, since no DNA is present to check it. The CDR3 has 15 amino acids. Germline V gene sequence: CDR1 SGDLS, CDR2 YYNGEE. CDR3 in amino acids: CASSVGLAGDGEQYF. The full variable domain, rest sourced from reference TRBV9 and TRBJ2-7, is DSGVTQTPKHLITATGQRVTLRCSPRSGDLSVYWYQQSLDQGLQFLIQYYNGEERAKGNILERFSAQQFPDLHSELNLSSLELGDSALYFCASSVGLAGDGEQYFGPGTRLTVT.

The genes are TRBV5-5 and TRBJ2-2; TCRdb's D call, TRBD1, is unchecked because there is no DNA. The CDR3 contains 15 residues. From germline, CDR1 is SGHKS and CDR2 YYEKEE (reference sequence). CDR3 loop: CASSIWTGDTGELFF.

V usage is TRBV6-5 and J usage is TRBJ2-1; TCRdb indicates TRBD1, and absent DNA this call remains unverified. The CDR3 spans 15 residues. The germline gives CDR1 MNHEY, CDR2 SVGAGI. The CDR3 sequence is CASSSRGAGNNEQFF.

The rearrangement uses TRBV12-3 or TRBV12-4 and TRBJ2-2; without DNA, the TCRdb call of TRBD1 cannot be checked. This CDR3 spans 14 amino acids. The CDR3 here is CASSGDRKAGELFF.

This chain links TRBV5-6 with TRBJ2-1; absent DNA, TCRdb's TRBD1 call cannot be checked. The CDR3 is made up of 14 amino acids. Germline V CDR1 and CDR2: SGHDT, YYEEEE. The CDR3: CASSWGTGRHEQFF.

The chain is built from TRBV20-1 and TRBJ1-3; TCRdb picks TRBD1, but there is no DNA to check that call. The CDR3 has 19 amino acids. Per the germline V gene, CDR1 is DFQATT and CDR2 is SNEGSKA (reference sequence). CDR3 region: CSARDTGQGGVLSGNTIYF.

The chain joins TRBV5-1 to TRBJ1-2; TCRdb lists TRBD1, though no DNA is available to test this call. There are 13 residues in the CDR3. The germline V gene encodes CDR1 SGHRS and CDR2 YFSETQ. The CDR3 loop is CASSSPQGTGYTF.

The CDR3: CASRPFRGPPSTDTQYF. The genes are TRBV27 and TRBJ2-3; TCRdb outputs TRBD1, but without DNA this stays unchecked. Germline-derived CDR1 and CDR2 are MNHEY and SMNVEV (reference sequence). CDR3 length: 17 amino acids.

The gene calls are TRBV6-1 and TRBJ1-4; TCRdb designates TRBD1, a call that cannot be tested without DNA. This CDR3 is built from 15 residues. Germline-derived CDR1 and CDR2 are MNHNS and SASEGT. The CDR3 loop is CASRFGTAFNEKLFF.

The chain recombines TRBV3-1 with TRBJ1-5; TCRdb's D gene call, TRBD1, goes unchecked for lack of DNA. The CDR3 covers 15 residues. Germline V CDR1 and CDR2: LGHDT, YNNKEL (reference sequence). The CDR3 sequence: CASSQARGGNQPQHF.

The rearrangement joins TRBV12-5 to TRBJ2-3; TCRdb calls TRBD2, which cannot be checked without DNA. Germline V gene sequence: CDR1 LGHNT, CDR2 FRNRAP. This CDR3 is 17 amino acids long. CDR3: CASGFHPWDSSTDTQYF.

The chain recombines TRBV6-1 with TRBJ2-7. The CDR3 is made up of 14 amino acids. Germline V gene sequence: CDR1 MNHNS, CDR2 SASEGT. The CDR3 is CASTEGGSIDEQHF.